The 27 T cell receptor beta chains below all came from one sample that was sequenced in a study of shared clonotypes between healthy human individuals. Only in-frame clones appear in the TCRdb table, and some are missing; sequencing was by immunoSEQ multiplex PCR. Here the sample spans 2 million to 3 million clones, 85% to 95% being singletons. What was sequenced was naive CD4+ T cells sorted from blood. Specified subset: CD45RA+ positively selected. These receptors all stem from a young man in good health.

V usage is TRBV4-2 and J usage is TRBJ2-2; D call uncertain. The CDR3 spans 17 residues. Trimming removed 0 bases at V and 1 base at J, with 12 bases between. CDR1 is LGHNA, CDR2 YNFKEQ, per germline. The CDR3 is CASSQDAPPGNTGELFF. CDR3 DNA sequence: TGTGCCAGCAGCCAAGATGCTCCGCCAGGGAACACCGGGGAGCTGTTTTTT.

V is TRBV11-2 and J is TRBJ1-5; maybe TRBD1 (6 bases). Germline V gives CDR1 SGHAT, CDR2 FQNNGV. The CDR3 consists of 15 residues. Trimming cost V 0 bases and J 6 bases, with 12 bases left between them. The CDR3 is CASSLDMGAGQPQHF. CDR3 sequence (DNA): TGTGCCAGCAGCTTAGATATGGGGGCAGGTCAGCCCCAGCATTTT.

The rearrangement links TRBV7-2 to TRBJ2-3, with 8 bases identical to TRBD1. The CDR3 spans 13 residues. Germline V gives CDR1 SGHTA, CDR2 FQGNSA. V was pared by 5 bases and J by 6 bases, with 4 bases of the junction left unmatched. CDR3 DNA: TGTGCCAGCAGCAGGGACAGGCTGGATACGCAGTATTTT. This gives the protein CASSRDRLDTQYF.

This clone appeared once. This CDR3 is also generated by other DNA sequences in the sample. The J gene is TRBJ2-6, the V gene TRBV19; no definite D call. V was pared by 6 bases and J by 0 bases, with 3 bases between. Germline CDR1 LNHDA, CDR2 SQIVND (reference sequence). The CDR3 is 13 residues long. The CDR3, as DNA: TGTGCCAGTAGCGTCTCTGGGGCCAACGTCCTGACTTTC. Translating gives CASSVSGANVLTF.

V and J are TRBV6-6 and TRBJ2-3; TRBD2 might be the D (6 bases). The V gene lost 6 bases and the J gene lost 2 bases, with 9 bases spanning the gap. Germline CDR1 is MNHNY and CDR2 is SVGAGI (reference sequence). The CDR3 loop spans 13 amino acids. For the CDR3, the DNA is TGTGCCAGCAGACGCGGGATCACAGATACGCAGTATTTT. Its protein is CASRRGITDTQYF.

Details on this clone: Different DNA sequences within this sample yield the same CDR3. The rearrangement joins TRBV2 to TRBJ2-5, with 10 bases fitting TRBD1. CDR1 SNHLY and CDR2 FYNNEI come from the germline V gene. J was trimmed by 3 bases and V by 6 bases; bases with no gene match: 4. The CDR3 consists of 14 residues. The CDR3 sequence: CASSRDRGEETQYF. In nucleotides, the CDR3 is TGTGCCAGCAGCCGGGACAGGGGTGAAGAGACCCAGTACTTC.

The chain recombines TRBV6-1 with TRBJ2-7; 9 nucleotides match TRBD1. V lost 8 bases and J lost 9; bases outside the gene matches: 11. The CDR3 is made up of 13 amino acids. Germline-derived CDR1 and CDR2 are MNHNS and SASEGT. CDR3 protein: CASGQTGGKWQYF. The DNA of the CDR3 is TGTGCCAGCGGCCAGACAGGGGGAAAATGGCAGTACTTC.

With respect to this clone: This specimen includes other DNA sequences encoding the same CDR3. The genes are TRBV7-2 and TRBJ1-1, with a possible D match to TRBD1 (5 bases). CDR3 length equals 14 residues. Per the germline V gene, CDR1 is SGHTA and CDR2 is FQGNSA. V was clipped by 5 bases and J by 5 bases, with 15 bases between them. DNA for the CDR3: TGTGCCAGCAGCCCGCAGGGAGGAGGAACTGAAGCTTTCTTT. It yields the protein CASSPQGGGTEAFF.

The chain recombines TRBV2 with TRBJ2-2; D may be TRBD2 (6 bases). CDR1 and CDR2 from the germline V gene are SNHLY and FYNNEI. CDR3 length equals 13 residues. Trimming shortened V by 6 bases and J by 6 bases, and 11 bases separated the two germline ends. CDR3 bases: TGTGCCAGCAGCCCCTCTAGCGCCGGGGAGCTGTTTTTT. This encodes CASSPSSAGELFF.

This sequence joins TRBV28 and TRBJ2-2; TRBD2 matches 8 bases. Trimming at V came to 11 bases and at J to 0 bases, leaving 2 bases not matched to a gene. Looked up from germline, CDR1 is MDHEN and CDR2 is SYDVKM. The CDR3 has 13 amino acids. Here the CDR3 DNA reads TGTGCCGCGGGGGGTCCGAACACCGGGGAGCTGTTTTTT. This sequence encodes CAAGGPNTGELFF.

CDR3 protein: CASSSGNNYGYTF. In DNA form, the CDR3 reads TGTGCCAGCAGTTCCGGGAATAACTATGGCTACACCTTC. V usage is TRBV28 and J usage is TRBJ1-2; D call uncertain. The CDR3 totals 13 residues. CDR1 and CDR2 (germline): MDHEN, SYDVKM. V lost 4 bases, J lost 1 base, and 7 bases lay in between.

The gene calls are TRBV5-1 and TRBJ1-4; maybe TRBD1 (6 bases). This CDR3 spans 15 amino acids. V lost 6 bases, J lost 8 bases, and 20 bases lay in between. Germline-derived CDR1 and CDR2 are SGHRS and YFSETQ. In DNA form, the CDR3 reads TGCGCCAGCACGTCGACAGGTTTAGGGACGGAAAAACTGTTTTTT. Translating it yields CASTSTGLGTEKLFF.

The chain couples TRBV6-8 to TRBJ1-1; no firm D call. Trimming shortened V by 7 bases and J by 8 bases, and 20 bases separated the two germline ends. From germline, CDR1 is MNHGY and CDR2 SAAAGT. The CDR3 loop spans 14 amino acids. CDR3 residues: CASTLGTDALEAFF. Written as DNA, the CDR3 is TGTGCCAGCACCCTGGGAACGGATGCACTCGAAGCTTTCTTT.

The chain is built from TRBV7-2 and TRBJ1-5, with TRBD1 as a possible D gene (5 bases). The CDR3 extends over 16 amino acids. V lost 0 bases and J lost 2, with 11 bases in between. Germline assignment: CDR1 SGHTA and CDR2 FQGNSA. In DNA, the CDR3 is TGTGCCAGCAGCTTAGCGGACAATTCGGGCAATCAGCCCCAGCATTTT. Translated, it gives CASSLADNSGNQPQHF.

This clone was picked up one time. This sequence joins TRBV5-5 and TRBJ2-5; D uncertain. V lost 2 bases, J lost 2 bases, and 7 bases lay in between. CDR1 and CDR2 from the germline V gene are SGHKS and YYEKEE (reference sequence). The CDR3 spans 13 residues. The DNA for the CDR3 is TGTGCCAGCAGCTTACTCAGTCAAGAGACCCAGTACTTC. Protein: CASSLLSQETQYF.

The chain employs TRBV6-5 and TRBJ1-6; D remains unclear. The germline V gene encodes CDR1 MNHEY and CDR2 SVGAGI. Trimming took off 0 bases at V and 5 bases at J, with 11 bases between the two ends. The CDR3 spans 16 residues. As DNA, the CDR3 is TGTGCCAGCAGTTACTCGAATGTAGGCGATAATTCACCCCTCCACTTT. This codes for CASSYSNVGDNSPLHF.

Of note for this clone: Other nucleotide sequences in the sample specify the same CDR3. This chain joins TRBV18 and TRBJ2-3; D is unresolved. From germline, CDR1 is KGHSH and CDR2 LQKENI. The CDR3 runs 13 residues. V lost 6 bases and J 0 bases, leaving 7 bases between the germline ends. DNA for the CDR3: TGTGCCAGCTCCCCCCTGAGCACAGATACGCAGTATTTT. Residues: CASSPLSTDTQYF.

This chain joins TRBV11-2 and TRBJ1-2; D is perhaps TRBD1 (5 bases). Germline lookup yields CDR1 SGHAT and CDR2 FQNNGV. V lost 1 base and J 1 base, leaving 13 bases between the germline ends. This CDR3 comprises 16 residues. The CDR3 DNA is TGTGCCAGCAGCTTAGCCGGGGCCCAGCTTAACTATGGCTACACCTTC. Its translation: CASSLAGAQLNYGYTF.

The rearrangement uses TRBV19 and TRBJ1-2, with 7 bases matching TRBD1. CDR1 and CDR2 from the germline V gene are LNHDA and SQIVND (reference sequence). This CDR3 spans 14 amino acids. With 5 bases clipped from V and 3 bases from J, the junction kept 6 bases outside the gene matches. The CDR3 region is CASSQSGGYYGYTF. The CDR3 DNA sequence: TGTGCCAGTAGTCAGTCAGGGGGTTACTATGGCTACACCTTC.

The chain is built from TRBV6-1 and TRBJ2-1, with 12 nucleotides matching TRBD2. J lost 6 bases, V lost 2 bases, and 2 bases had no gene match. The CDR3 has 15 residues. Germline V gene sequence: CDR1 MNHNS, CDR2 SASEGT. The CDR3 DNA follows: TGTGCCAGCAGTGAACTAGCGGGGGGGTTCAATGAGCAGTTCTTC. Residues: CASSELAGGFNEQFF.

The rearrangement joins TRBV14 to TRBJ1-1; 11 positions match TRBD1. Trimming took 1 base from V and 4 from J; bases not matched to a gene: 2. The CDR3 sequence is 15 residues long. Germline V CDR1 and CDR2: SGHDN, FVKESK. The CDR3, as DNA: TGTGCCAGCAGCCAAGTAGGGACAGGGGGCACTGAAGCTTTCTTT. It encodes CASSQVGTGGTEAFF.

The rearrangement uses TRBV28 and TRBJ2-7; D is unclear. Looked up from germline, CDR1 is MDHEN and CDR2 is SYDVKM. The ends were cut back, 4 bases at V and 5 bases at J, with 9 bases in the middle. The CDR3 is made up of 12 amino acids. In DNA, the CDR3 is TGTGCCAGCAGTTCCGGCGCCAACGAGCAGTACTTC. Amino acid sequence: CASSSGANEQYF.

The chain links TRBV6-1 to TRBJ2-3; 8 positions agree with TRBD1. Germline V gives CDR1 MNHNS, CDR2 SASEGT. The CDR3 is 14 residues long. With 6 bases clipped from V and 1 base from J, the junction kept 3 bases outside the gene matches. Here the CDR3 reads CASRKTGGTDTQYF. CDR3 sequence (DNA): TGTGCCAGCAGGAAGACAGGGGGCACAGATACGCAGTATTTT.

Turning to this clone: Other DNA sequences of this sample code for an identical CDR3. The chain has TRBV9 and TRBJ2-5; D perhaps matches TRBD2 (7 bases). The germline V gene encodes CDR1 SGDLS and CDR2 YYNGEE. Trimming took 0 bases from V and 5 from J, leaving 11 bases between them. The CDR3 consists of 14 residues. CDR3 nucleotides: TGTGCCAGCAGCGTAGCACAGGGAGGGGAGACCCAGTACTTC. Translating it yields CASSVAQGGETQYF.

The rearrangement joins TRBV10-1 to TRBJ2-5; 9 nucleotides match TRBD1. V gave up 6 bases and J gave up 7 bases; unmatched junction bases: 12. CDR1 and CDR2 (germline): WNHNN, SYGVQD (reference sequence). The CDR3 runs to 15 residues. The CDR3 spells CASSPGQGSSRTQYF. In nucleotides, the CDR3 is TGCGCCAGCAGCCCCGGACAGGGGAGTTCGCGGACCCAGTACTTC.

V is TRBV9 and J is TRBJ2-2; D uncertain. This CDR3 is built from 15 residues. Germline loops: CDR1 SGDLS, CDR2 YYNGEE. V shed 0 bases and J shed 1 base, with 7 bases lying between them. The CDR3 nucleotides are TGTGCCAGCAGCGTAGAACCCAAGAACACCGGGGAGCTGTTTTTT. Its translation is CASSVEPKNTGELFF.

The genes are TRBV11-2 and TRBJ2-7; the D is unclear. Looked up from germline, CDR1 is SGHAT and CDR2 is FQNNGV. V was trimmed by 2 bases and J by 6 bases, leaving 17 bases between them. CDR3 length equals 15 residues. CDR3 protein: CASSLRVTSWGEQYF. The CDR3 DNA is TGTGCCAGCAGCTTAAGGGTCACCAGTTGGGGCGAGCAGTACTTC.